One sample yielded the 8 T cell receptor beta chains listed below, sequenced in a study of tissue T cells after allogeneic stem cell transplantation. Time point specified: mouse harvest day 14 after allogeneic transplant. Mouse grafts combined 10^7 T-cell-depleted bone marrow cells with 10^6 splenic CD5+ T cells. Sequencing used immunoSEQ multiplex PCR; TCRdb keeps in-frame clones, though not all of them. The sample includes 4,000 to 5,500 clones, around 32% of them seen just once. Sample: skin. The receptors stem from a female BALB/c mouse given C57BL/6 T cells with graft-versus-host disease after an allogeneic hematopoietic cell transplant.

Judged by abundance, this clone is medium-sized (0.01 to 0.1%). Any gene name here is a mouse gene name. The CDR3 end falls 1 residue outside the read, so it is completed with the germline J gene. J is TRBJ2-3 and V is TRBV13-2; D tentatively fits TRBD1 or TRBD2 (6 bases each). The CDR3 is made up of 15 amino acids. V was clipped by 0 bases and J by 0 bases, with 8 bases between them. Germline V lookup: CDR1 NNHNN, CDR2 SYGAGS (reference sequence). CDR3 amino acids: CASGDVGASAETLYF. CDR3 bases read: TGTGCCAGCGGTGATGTGGGGGCTAGTGCAGAAACGCTGTAT.

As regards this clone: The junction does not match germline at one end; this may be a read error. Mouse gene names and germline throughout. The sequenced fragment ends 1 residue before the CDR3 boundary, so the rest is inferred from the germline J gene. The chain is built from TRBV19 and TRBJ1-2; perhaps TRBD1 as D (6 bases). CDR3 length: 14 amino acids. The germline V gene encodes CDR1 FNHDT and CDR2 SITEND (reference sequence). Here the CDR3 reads CASSILGARSGYTF. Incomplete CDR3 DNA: TGTGCCAGCAGTATACTGGGGGCCAGGTCCGGCTACACC. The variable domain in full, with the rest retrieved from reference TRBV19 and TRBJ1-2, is GGIITQTPKFLIGQEGQKLTLKCQQNFNHDTMYWYRQDSGKGLRLIYYSITENDLQKGDLSEGYDASREKKSSFSLTVTSAQKNEMAVFLCASSILGARSGYTFGSGTRLLVI.

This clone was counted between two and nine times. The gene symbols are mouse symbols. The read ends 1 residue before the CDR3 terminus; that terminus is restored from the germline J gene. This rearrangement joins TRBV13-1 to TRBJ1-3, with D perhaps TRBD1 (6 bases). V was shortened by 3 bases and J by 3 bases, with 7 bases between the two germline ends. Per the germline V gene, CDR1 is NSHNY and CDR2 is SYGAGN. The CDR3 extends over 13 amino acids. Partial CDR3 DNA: TGTGCCAGCAGTGGACAGGATGGAAATACGCTCTAT. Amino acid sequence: CASSGQDGNTLY. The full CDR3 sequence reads CASSGQDGNTLYF.

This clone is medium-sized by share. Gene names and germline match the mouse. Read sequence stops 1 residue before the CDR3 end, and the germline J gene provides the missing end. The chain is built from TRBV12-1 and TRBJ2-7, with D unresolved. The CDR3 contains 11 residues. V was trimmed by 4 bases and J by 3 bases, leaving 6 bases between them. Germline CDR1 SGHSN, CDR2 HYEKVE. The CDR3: CASSLSYEQYF. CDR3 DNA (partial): TGTGCCAGCTCCCTGAGCTATGAACAGTAC.

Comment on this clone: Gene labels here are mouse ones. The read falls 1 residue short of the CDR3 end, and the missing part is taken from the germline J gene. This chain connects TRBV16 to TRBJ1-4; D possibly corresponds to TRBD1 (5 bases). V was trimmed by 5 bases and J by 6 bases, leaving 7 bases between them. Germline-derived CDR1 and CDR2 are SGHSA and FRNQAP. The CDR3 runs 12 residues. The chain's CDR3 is CASSTQDERLFF. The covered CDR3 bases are TGTGCAAGCAGCACACAGGACGAAAGATTATTT. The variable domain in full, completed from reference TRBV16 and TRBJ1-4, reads NAGVIQTPRHKVTGKGQEATLWCEPISGHSAVFWYRQTIVQGLEFLTYFRNQAPIDDSGMPKERFSAQMPNQSHSTLKIQSTQPQDSAVYLCASSTQDERLFFGHGTKLSVL.

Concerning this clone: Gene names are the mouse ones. CDR3 bases read: TGCTCCAGCAGTCAATCGGGAGGGAGTGGGACGCTGTAT. Protein: CSSSQSGGSGTLY. The complete CDR3 sequence is CSSSQSGGSGTLYF. V usage is TRBV23 and J usage is TRBJ2-3. The sequence runs out 1 residue before the end of the CDR3; the remainder is reconstructed from the germline J gene. The CDR3 is made up of 14 amino acids. Germline V CDR1 and CDR2: KGHTA, FQNQQP. Full variable domain (missing parts from reference TRBV23 and TRBJ2-3): DAAVTQKPRYLIKMKGQEAEMKCIPEKGHTAVFWYQQKQSKELKFLIYFQNQQPLDQIDMVKERFSAVCPSSSLCSLGIRTCEAEDSALYLCSSSQSGGSGTLYFGSGTRLTVL.

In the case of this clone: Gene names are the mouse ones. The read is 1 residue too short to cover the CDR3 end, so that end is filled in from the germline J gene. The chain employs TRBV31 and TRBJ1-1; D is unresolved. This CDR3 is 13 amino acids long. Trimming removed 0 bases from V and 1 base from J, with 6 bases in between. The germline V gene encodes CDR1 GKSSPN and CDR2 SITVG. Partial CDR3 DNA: TGTGCCTGGAGTCTGGGCATAAACACAGAAGTCTTC. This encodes CAWSLGINTEVF. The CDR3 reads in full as CAWSLGINTEVFF.

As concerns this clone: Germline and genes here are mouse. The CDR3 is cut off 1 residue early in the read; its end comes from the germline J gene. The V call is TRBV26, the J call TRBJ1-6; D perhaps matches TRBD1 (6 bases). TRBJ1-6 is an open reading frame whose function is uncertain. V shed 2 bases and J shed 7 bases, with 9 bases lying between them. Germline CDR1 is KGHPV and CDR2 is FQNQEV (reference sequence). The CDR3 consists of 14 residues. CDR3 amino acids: CASSLGGRNSPLYF. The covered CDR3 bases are TGTGCCAGCAGTCTGGGGGGGCGGAATTCGCCCCTCTAC.